This T cell receptor beta chain is from a study of cytomegalovirus exposure and HLA in healthy donors. General observations from the study: 150 to 200 TCR beta chains were listed as cytomegalovirus-associated.

PCR amplification relied on 60 Vbeta primers (plus 13 Jbeta primers). TCRdb's table, derived via immunoSEQ multiplex PCR, lists solely in-frame clones and lacks some. Here the sample spans a few hundred thousand clones, about 80% being singletons. Germline CDR1 reads LNHDA; CDR2 reads SQIVND (reference sequence). Losses at the gene ends were 5 bases for V and 1 base for J; bases not matched to a gene: 7. The CDR3 covers 17 residues. Concerning this clone: The antigen is not known.

The TCR originated in a man in his forties in good health and CMV-seronegative. The V call is TRBV19, the J call TRBJ2-3, with TRBD1 matching 12 bases. The sequencing sample was made of PBMCs. CDR3 residues: CASSPSGTGGRTDTQYF. In DNA form, the CDR3 reads TGTGCCAGTAGTCCTTCCGGGACAGGGGGCCGCACAGATACGCAGTATTTT.